These 23 T cell receptor beta chains originate from one sample sequenced in a study of blood T cell repertoires in COVID-19. The data were produced by immunoSEQ multiplex PCR, yet TCRdb's version contains in-frame clones alone and is incomplete. The sample has about 140,000 clones; roughly four fifths are singletons. Material for sequencing was peripheral blood. All receptors come from a human donor in a cohort sampled during active COVID-19.

V gene TRBV21-1 combines with J gene TRBJ2-3; the table's TRBD2 call for D was not verified on the DNA. TRBV21-1 is a listed pseudogene. The CDR3 runs to 14 residues. The CDR3 bases are TGTGCCAGCAGCATTGTAGGAGCCACAGATACGCAGTATTTT. It encodes CASSIVGATDTQYF.

This rearrangement joins TRBV11-2 to TRBJ2-2; D is unresolved. Germline values: CDR1 SGHAT, CDR2 FQNNGV. V was shortened by 5 bases and J by 5 bases, with 9 bases between the two germline ends. This CDR3 has 13 amino acids. CDR3 sequence: CASSQMRTGELFF. The DNA for the CDR3 is TGTGCCAGCAGCCAAATGCGTACCGGGGAGCTGTTTTTT.

This clone appeared a single time. This chain connects TRBV5-5 to TRBJ2-1; 9 bases line up with TRBD2. V lost 3 bases, J lost 2 bases, and 6 bases stayed unmatched. The CDR3 is 16 residues long. Per the germline V gene, CDR1 is SGHKS and CDR2 is YYEKEE (reference sequence). The CDR3 nucleotides are TGTGCCAGCAGCTCCGCGAGCGGGAGGACCTACAATGAGCAGTTCTTC. Its protein is CASSSASGRTYNEQFF.

The chain uses TRBV19 and TRBJ1-2; the D gene is possibly TRBD1 (5 bases). Trimming cost V 3 bases and J 5 bases, with 10 bases left between them. Per germline, CDR1 LNHDA and CDR2 SQIVND (reference sequence). The CDR3 has 13 amino acids. The CDR3, as DNA: TGTGCCAGTAGTATCGGGCGACAGTATGGCTACACCTTC. It encodes CASSIGRQYGYTF.

The V call is TRBV19, the J call TRBJ2-3; tentatively, D is TRBD1 (5 bases). This CDR3 is built from 15 residues. Germline assignment: CDR1 LNHDA and CDR2 SQIVND (reference sequence). Trimming pared 5 bases from V and 2 bases from J, leaving 14 bases between. DNA of the CDR3: TGTGCCAGTAGTTCCCAGGGTTGGGACACAGATACGCAGTATTTT. Amino acids: CASSSQGWDTDTQYF.

The chain employs TRBV18 and TRBJ2-2; 7 bases line up with TRBD1. J gave up 3 bases and V 6 bases, and 7 bases lay outside the gene matches. The CDR3 is 15 amino acids. Germline CDR1 and CDR2: KGHSH and LQKENI. Here the CDR3 reads CASSTRDSDTGELFF. CDR3 DNA sequence: TGTGCCAGCTCGACCAGGGACAGTGACACCGGGGAGCTGTTTTTT. The entire variable domain, with the rest obtained from reference TRBV18 and TRBJ2-2, is as follows: NAGVMQNPRHLVRRRGQEARLRCSPMKGHSHVYWYRQLPEEGLKFMVYLQKENIIDESGMPKERFSAEFPKEGPSILRIQQVVRGDSAAYFCASSTRDSDTGELFFGEGSRLTVL.

The chain recombines TRBV5-1 with TRBJ1-6; 8 positions agree with TRBD1. Trimming took 0 bases from V and 10 from J; bases not matched to a gene: 3. Germline CDR1 SGHRS, CDR2 YFSETQ. The CDR3 length is 14 residues. The CDR3 is CASSLGTGSSPLHF. The CDR3 DNA sequence: TGCGCCAGCAGCTTGGGGACAGGGTCCTCACCCCTCCACTTT. The variable domain in full, completed from reference TRBV5-1 and TRBJ1-6, reads KAGVTQTPRYLIKTRGQQVTLSCSPISGHRSVSWYQQTPGQGLQFLFEYFSETQRNKGNFPGRFSGRQFSNSRSEMNVSTLELGDSALYLCASSLGTGSSPLHFGNGTRLTVT.

V is TRBV25-1 and J is TRBJ2-7, with 8 positions matching TRBD2. V shed 1 base, J shed 5 bases, and the junction held 10 bases outside the gene matches. This CDR3 contains 16 residues. Germline V CDR1 and CDR2: MGHDK, SYGVNS. The CDR3 protein is CASSELSLAGGHEQYF. The CDR3 coding sequence is TGTGCCAGCAGTGAATTGAGCCTAGCGGGTGGCCACGAGCAGTACTTC.

The chain employs TRBV4-1 and TRBJ1-1; TRBD1 might be the D (5 bases). The CDR3 length is 15 residues. CDR1 is MGHRA and CDR2 is YSYEKL in the germline V gene. Trimming left V 0 bases short and J 3 bases short, with 11 bases between. CDR3 protein: CASSQDMGQDTEAFF. The CDR3 bases are TGCGCCAGCAGCCAAGATATGGGGCAGGACACTGAAGCTTTCTTT.

V usage is TRBV24-1 and J usage is TRBJ2-2; 10 nucleotides align to TRBD2. V lost 9 bases and J lost 9; bases outside the gene matches: 9. The CDR3 length is 14 residues. Germline lookup yields CDR1 KGHDR and CDR2 SFDVKD. The CDR3 nucleotides read TGTGCCACCTCTAGCGGGAGCTCGGGTAGGGAGCTGTTTTTT. This encodes CATSSGSSGRELFF.

V gene TRBV5-1 combines with J gene TRBJ1-4, with TRBD1 identical over 7 bases. The germline CDR1 and CDR2 sequences are SGHRS and YFSETQ. The length of the CDR3 is 15 residues. J was trimmed by 7 bases and V by 2 bases; bases with no gene match: 8. The DNA of the CDR3 is TGCGCCAGCAGCTTTGACAGGGCGGGTGTTGAAAAACTGTTTTTT. Its translation is CASSFDRAGVEKLFF. Complete variable domain (other parts from reference TRBV5-1 and TRBJ1-4): KAGVTQTPRYLIKTRGQQVTLSCSPISGHRSVSWYQQTPGQGLQFLFEYFSETQRNKGNFPGRFSGRQFSNSRSEMNVSTLELGDSALYLCASSFDRAGVEKLFFGSGTQLSVL.

The rearrangement uses TRBV3-1 (or the pseudogene TRBV3-2) and TRBJ1-1; 10 nucleotides align to TRBD1. The CDR3 consists of 15 residues. With 5 bases clipped from V and 5 bases from J, the junction kept 8 bases outside the gene matches. Germline assignment: CDR1 LGHDT and CDR2 YNNKEL (reference sequence). CDR3 sequence reads: CASSRQGAVGTEAFF. The CDR3 nucleotides read TGTGCCAGCAGCAGACAGGGGGCGGTGGGAACTGAAGCTTTCTTT.

The chain uses TRBV6-5 and TRBJ2-7, with TRBD1 matching over 8 bases. The J segment lost 8 bases and the V segment lost 0 bases, leaving 9 bases of the junction unmatched. This CDR3 is 15 amino acids long. From germline, CDR1 is MNHEY and CDR2 SVGAGI. In nucleotides, the CDR3 is TGTGCCAGCAGTTACTCGAGGGACAGGTCGATCAAGCAGTACTTC. Amino acid sequence: CASSYSRDRSIKQYF.

The V gene is TRBV5-4, the J gene TRBJ2-3, with TRBD1 matching over 10 bases. This CDR3 region has 15 residues. With 5 bases clipped from V and 0 bases from J, the junction kept 3 bases outside the gene matches. Germline V gene sequence: CDR1 SGHNT, CDR2 YYREEE (reference sequence). The CDR3 DNA reads TGTGCCAGCAGGGGGACAGGGGCAAGCACAGATACGCAGTATTTT. Encoded protein: CASRGTGASTDTQYF.

Here the CDR3 DNA reads TGTGCCAGCTCACTTAAAGAGATGAGGGCTAGCGGGAGCGAGCAGTACTTC. Its translation is CASSLKEMRASGSEQYF. The chain carries TRBV18 and TRBJ2-7; the match to TRBD2 covers 10 bases. The CDR3 runs to 17 residues. V lost 4 bases and J lost 6; bases outside the gene matches: 15. The germline gives CDR1 KGHSH, CDR2 LQKENI.

The chain has TRBV6-5 and TRBJ2-7, with 8 bases identical to TRBD1. The ends lost 6 bases at V and 1 base at J; junction bases unmatched: 8. Germline values: CDR1 MNHEY, CDR2 SVGAGI. The CDR3 consists of 15 residues. DNA for the CDR3: TGTGCCAGCAGCAGCGACAGGGGTGTTTCCTACGAGCAGTACTTC. This gives the protein CASSSDRGVSYEQYF.

The rearrangement links TRBV28 to TRBJ1-2; 10 nucleotides match TRBD1. Germline CDR1 MDHEN, CDR2 SYDVKM. V gave up 5 bases and J gave up 4 bases; unmatched junction bases: 4. The CDR3 extends over 14 amino acids. The CDR3 reads CASSRTGGPYGYTF. As DNA, the CDR3 is TGTGCCAGCAGTCGGACAGGGGGTCCCTATGGCTACACCTTC.

Notes on this clone: Other DNA sequences in this sample translate to the same CDR3. The chain combines TRBV6-5 with TRBJ1-2, with TRBD1 matching 10 bases. Trimming took 0 bases from V and 5 from J; bases not matched to a gene: 6. There are 16 residues in the CDR3. Germline V CDR1 and CDR2: MNHEY, SVGAGI. The CDR3 spells CASSYSRTGGGYGYTF. The CDR3 nucleotides are TGTGCCAGCAGTTACTCTCGGACAGGGGGGGGATATGGCTACACCTTC.

DNA for the CDR3: TGTGCCAGCAGCGACCCGGGGGGGGTTAATGAAAAACTGTTTTTT. Translation gives CASSDPGGVNEKLFF. V and J are TRBV7-9 and TRBJ1-4; possibly TRBD1 for D (5 bases). The V end lost 5 bases, the J end lost 4 bases, and 14 bases lay between the germline ends. The CDR3 runs to 15 residues. Germline CDR1 reads SEHNR; CDR2 reads FQNEAQ (reference sequence).

The V gene is TRBV4-3, the J gene TRBJ2-1; TRBD2 is a possible D gene (6 bases). Trimming left V 1 base short and J 9 bases short, with 13 bases between. Germline lookup yields CDR1 LGHNA and CDR2 YSLEER. The CDR3 sequence is 14 residues long. The CDR3 bases are TGCGCCAGCAGCCAAGTCCCGGGACTCGGTGAGCAGTTCTTC. Its protein is CASSQVPGLGEQFF.

J is TRBJ2-3 and V is TRBV4-2; D may be TRBD1 (5 bases). Per germline, CDR1 LGHNA and CDR2 YNFKEQ. V lost 1 base, J lost 5 bases, and 13 bases lay in between. The CDR3 contains 15 residues. As DNA, the CDR3 is TGTGCCAGCAGCCAAGGGGCAGGGAAGCGAGATACGCAGTATTTT. This encodes CASSQGAGKRDTQYF.

V and J are TRBV29-1 and TRBJ2-1; 7 bases map to TRBD2. The V gene's germline CDR1 is SQVTM and CDR2 ANQGSEA. Germline trimming cut 2 bases from V and 2 bases from J; bases unmatched to any gene: 9. The CDR3 loop spans 16 amino acids. CDR3 sequence: CSVESAGLGTYNEQFF. The CDR3 DNA sequence: TGCAGCGTTGAATCAGCGGGACTCGGCACCTACAATGAGCAGTTCTTC.

This chain joins TRBV6-6 and TRBJ2-7; TRBD2 agrees at 13 bases. Trimming at V came to 8 bases and at J to 4 bases, leaving 8 bases not matched to a gene. The V gene's germline CDR1 is MNHNY and CDR2 SVGAGI (reference sequence). The CDR3 sequence is 15 residues long. The CDR3 protein is CASRPGLAGDYEQYF. The CDR3 DNA sequence: TGTGCCAGCCGACCAGGACTAGCGGGAGATTACGAGCAGTACTTC.